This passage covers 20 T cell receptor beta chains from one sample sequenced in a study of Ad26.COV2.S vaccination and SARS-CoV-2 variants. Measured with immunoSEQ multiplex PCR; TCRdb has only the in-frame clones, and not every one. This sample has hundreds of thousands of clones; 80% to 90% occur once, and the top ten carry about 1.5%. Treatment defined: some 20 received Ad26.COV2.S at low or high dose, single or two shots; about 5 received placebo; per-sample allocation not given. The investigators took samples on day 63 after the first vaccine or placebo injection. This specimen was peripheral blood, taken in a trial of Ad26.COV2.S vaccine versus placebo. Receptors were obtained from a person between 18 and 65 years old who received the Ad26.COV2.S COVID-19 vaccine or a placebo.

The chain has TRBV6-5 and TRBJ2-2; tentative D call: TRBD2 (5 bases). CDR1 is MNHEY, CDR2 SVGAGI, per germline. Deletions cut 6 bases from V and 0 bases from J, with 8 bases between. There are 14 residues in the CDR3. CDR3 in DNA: TGTGCCAGCAGCCCCGGGACGAACACCGGGGAGCTGTTTTTT. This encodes CASSPGTNTGELFF.

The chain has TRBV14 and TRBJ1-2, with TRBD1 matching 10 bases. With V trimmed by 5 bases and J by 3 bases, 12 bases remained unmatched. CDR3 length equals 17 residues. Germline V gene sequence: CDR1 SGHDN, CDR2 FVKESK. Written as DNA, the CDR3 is TGTGCCAGCAGCTTCGGAGGGACAGGGGTAATAGACTATGGCTACACCTTC. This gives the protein CASSFGGTGVIDYGYTF.

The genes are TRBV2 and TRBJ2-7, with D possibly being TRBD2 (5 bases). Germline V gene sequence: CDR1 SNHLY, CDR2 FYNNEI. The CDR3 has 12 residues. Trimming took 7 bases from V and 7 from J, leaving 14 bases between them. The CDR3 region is CASKWDSGEQYF. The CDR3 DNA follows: TGTGCCAGCAAGTGGGATTCGGGGGAGCAGTACTTC.

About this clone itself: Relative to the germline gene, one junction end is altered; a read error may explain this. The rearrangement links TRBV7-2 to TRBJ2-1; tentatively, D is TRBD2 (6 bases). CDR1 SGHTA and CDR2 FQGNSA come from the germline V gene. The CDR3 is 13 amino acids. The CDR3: CASSLEESRLVVF. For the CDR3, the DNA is TGTGCCAGCAGCTTAGAAGAGTCGAGACTAGTCGTCTTC.

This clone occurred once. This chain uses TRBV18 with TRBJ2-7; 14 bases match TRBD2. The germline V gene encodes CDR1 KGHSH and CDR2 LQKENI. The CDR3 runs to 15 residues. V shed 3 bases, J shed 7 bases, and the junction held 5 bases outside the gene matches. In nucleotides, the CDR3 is TGTGCCAGCTCACCGGGACTAGCGGGGGTAGGAGAGCAGTACTTC. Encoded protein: CASSPGLAGVGEQYF.

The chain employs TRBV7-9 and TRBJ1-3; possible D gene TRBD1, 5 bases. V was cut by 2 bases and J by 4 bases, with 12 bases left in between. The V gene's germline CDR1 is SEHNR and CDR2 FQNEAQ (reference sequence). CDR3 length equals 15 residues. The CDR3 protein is CASSLSTGPGNTIYF. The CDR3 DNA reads TGTGCCAGCAGCTTAAGCACAGGCCCGGGAAACACCATATATTTT.

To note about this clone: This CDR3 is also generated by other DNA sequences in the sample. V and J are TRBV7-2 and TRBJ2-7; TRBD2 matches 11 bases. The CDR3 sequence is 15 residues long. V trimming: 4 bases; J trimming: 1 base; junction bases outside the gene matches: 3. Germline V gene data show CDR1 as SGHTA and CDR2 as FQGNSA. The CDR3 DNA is TGTGCCAGCAGCTCCCGACTAGCGGGATCCTACGAGCAGTACTTC. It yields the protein CASSSRLAGSYEQYF.

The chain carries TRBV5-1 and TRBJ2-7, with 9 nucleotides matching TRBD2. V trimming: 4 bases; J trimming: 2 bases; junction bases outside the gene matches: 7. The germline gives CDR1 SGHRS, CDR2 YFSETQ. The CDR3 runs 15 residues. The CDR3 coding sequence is TGCGCCAGCAGCGCGACTAGCGGCTCCCCCTACGAGCAGTACTTC. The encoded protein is CASSATSGSPYEQYF.

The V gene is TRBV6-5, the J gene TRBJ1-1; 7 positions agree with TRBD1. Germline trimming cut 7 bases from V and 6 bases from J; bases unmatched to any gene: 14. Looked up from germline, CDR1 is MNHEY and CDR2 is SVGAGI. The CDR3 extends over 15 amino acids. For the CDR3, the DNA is TGTGCCAGCACCCAGGGGGGACGTTTCGAGCCTGAAGCTTTCTTT. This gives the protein CASTQGGRFEPEAFF.

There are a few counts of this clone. The CDR3 coding sequence is TGTGCCAGCTCACCAGGGCCGTTGGTCGAGCAGTACTTC. Protein sequence: CASSPGPLVEQYF. This chain connects TRBV18 to TRBJ2-7, with D unresolved. The CDR3 contains 13 residues. Germline CDR1 is KGHSH and CDR2 is LQKENI. V lost 2 bases and J lost 6, with 11 bases in between. Full variable domain (rest looked up from reference TRBV18 and TRBJ2-7): NAGVMQNPRHLVRRRGQEARLRCSPMKGHSHVYWYRQLPEEGLKFMVYLQKENIIDESGMPKERFSAEFPKEGPSILRIQQVVRGDSAAYFCASSPGPLVEQYFGPGTRLTVT.

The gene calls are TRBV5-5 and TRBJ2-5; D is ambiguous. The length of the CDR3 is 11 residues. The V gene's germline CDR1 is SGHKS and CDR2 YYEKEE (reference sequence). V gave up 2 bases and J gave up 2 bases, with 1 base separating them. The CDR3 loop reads CASSLQETQYF. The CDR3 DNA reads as TGTGCCAGCAGCTTACAAGAGACCCAGTACTTC.

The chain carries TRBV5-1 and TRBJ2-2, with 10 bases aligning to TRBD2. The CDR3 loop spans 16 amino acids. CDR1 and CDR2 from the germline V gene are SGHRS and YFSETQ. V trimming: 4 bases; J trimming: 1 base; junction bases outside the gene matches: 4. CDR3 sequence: CASSILAGENTGELFF. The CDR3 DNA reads TGCGCCAGCAGCATCCTAGCGGGGGAGAACACCGGGGAGCTGTTTTTT.

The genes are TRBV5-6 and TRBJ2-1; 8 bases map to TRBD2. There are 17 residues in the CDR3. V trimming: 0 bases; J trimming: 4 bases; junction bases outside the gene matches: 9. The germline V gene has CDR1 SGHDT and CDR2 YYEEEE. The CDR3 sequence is CASSLELAGGLYNEQFF. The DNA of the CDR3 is TGTGCCAGCAGCTTGGAACTGGCGGGAGGCTTGTACAATGAGCAGTTCTTC.

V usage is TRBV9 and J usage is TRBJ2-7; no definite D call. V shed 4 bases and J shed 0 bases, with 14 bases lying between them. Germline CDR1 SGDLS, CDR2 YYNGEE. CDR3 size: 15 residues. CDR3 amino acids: CASSRDQTYSYEQYF. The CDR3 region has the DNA TGTGCCAGCAGCCGCGACCAGACTTACTCCTACGAGCAGTACTTC.

This CDR3 reads CASSFGLAGVREQYF. The CDR3 DNA reads as TGTGCCAGCAGCTTCGGACTAGCGGGAGTGCGAGAGCAGTACTTC. The chain carries TRBV7-2 and TRBJ2-7, with 13 bases identical to TRBD2. CDR3 length: 15 amino acids. V lost 3 bases, J lost 7 bases, and 6 bases stayed unmatched. Germline values: CDR1 SGHTA, CDR2 FQGNSA.

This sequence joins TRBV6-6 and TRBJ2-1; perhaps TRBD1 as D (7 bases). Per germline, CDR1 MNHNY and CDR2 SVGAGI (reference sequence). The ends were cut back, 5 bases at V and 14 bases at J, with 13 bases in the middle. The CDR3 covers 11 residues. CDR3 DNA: TGTGCCAGCAGTCATCAGGGGGAGGAGTTCTTC. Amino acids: CASSHQGEEFF.

The CDR3 sequence is CASSLRVLGEKLFF. CDR3 sequence (DNA): TGTGCCAGCAGCCTCAGGGTCCTGGGAGAAAAACTGTTTTTT. J is TRBJ1-4 and V is TRBV7-2; D may be TRBD1 (5 bases). CDR3 length equals 14 residues. In germline, CDR1 is SGHTA, CDR2 FQGNSA. V dropped 5 bases and J dropped 8 bases, with 15 bases sitting between them.

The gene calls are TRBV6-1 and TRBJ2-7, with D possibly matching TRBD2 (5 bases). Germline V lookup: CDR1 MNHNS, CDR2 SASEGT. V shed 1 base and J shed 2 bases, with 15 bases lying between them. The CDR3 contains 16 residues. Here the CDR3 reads CASSEVDRLAAYEQYF. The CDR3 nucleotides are TGTGCCAGCAGTGAAGTGGACCGGCTAGCCGCCTACGAGCAGTACTTC.

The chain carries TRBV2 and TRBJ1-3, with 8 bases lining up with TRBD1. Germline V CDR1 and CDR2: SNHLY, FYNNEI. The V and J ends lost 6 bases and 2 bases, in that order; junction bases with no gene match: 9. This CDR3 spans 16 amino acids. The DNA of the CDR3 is TGTGCCAGCAGGGTCGGAGGCAGGGGGCCTGGAAACACCATATATTTT. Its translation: CASRVGGRGPGNTIYF.

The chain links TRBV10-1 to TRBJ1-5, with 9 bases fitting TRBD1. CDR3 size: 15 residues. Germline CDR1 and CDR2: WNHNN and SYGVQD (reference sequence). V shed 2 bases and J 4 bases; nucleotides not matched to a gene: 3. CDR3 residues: CASSETGTGNQPQHF. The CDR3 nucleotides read TGCGCCAGCAGTGAGACGGGGACAGGGAATCAGCCCCAGCATTTT.